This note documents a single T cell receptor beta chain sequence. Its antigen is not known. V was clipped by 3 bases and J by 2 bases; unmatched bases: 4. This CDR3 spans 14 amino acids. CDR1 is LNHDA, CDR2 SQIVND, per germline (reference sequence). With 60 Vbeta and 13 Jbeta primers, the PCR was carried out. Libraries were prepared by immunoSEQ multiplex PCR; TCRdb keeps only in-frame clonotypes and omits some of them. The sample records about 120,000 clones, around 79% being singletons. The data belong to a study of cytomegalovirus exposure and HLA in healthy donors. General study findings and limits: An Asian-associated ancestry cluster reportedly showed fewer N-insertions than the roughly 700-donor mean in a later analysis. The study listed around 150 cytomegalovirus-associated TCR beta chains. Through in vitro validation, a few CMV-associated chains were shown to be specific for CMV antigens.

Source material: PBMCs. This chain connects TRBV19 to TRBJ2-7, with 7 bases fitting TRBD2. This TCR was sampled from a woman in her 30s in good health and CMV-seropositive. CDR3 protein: CASSIGGTPYEQYF. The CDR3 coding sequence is TGTGCCAGTAGTATCGGGGGGACCCCCTACGAGCAGTACTTC.